This T cell receptor (beta chain) was identified during a study of cytomegalovirus exposure and HLA in healthy donors. In the PCR, 60 Vbeta and 13 Jbeta primers were used. Clones were read by immunoSEQ multiplex PCR, and TCRdb kept only the in-frame ones, dropping some. The sample has about 120,000 clones, 70% to 75% seen once. The CDR3 sequence is 15 residues long. The junction had 9 bases not matched to a gene; V was cut back by 8 bases and J by 0 bases. Germline values: CDR1 MNHEY, CDR2 SMNVEV (reference sequence). Material: PBMCs. The chain couples TRBV27 to TRBJ1-1; 7 bases align to TRBD1. This sequence was found in a woman aged 40 to 50 in good health and CMV-seronegative. The CDR3: CASHPLGQVNTEAFF. CDR3 bases: TGTGCCAGCCATCCCTTAGGACAGGTGAACACTGAAGCTTTCTTT.